These 21 T cell receptor beta chains came from one sample sequenced in a study of CD8 T cells in Susac syndrome. The authors reverse transcribed about 0.5 to 1 ug RNA with random hexamers. TCRdb passed the immunoSEQ multiplex PCR reads through MiXCR, listing each CDR3 protein once. Among about 190,000 distinct CDR3 sequences, over 85% were seen once, and the ten largest hold approximately 0.1%. The specimen sequenced was CD4+ T cells from PBMCs. Source of these receptors: a human donor in good health.

The rearrangement links TRBV24-1 to TRBJ2-6; D is possibly TRBD1 (5 bases). The CDR3 is 16 amino acids. The germline CDR1 and CDR2 sequences are KGHDR and SFDVKD. Trimming removed 3 bases at V and 0 bases at J, with 8 bases between. The CDR3 is CATSDTGFSGANVLTF. In nucleotides, the CDR3 is TGTGCCACCAGTGATACAGGCTTCTCTGGGGCCAACGTCCTGACTTTC.

The chain uses TRBV9 and TRBJ1-2, with a weak D call TRBD1 (5 bases). Trimming removed 2 bases at V and 8 bases at J, with 13 bases between. CDR1 and CDR2 (germline): SGDLS, YYNGEE. This CDR3 region has 13 residues. CDR3 bases: TGTGCCAGCAGCGTCGGGGACCCGGACGGCTACACCTTC. Amino acid sequence: CASSVGDPDGYTF.

V usage is TRBV7-3 and J usage is TRBJ2-5, with D possibly TRBD2 on 6 matching bases. Trimming shortened V by 5 bases and J by 1 base, and 14 bases separated the two germline ends. The germline gives CDR1 SGHTA, CDR2 FQGTGA. This CDR3 region has 15 residues. The CDR3 reads CASSRGLAPQETQYF. The DNA of the CDR3 is TGTGCCAGCAGCCGGGGGTTGGCACCCCAAGAGACCCAGTACTTC.

The genes are TRBV5-1 and TRBJ2-5, with a possible D match to TRBD2 (7 bases). This CDR3 has 15 amino acids. Germline V gene data show CDR1 as SGHRS and CDR2 as YFSETQ. V was cut by 2 bases and J by 5 bases, with 16 bases left in between. CDR3 amino acids: CASSLYGGLPETQYF. CDR3 nucleotide sequence: TGCGCCAGCAGCTTATACGGGGGGCTTCCCGAGACCCAGTACTTC. The full variable domain, its missing parts supplied by reference TRBV5-1 and TRBJ2-5, is KAGVTQTPRYLIKTRGQQVTLSCSPISGHRSVSWYQQTPGQGLQFLFEYFSETQRNKGNFPGRFSGRQFSNSRSEMNVSTLELGDSALYLCASSLYGGLPETQYFGPGTRLLVL.

For this clonotype: Germline and junction disagree at one end, which may indicate a read error. The chain links TRBV9 to TRBJ2-1, with a tentative D call TRBD2 (6 bases). Germline V gene data show CDR1 as SGDLS and CDR2 as YYNGEE. The CDR3 has 15 residues. CDR3: CASSVGGETYNEQLF. The CDR3 nucleotides read TGTGCCAGCAGCGTAGGGGGGGAAACCTACAATGAGCAGCTCTTC.

V and J are TRBV3-1 and TRBJ1-1, with D possibly TRBD1 on 5 matching bases. This CDR3 is built from 12 residues. CDR1 and CDR2 from the germline V gene are LGHDT and YNNKEL (reference sequence). V gave up 1 base and J gave up 10 bases, with 10 bases separating them. The CDR3 nucleotides read TGTGCCAGCAGCCAAGTCCCGGGACGAGCTTTCTTT. It encodes CASSQVPGRAFF.

The chain links TRBV24-1 to TRBJ2-1; 7 bases are a match to TRBD1. Unmatched junction bases numbered 9, after V lost 2 bases and J lost 3 bases. CDR3 size: 17 residues. Germline V CDR1 and CDR2: KGHDR, SFDVKD. CDR3 bases: TGTGCCACCAGTGATTCAGCCGGGACAGTCCTCTACAATGAGCAGTTCTTC. Residues: CATSDSAGTVLYNEQFF.

This clonotype appeared a single time. The chain couples TRBV3-1 to TRBJ2-6; D call uncertain. Germline assignment: CDR1 LGHDT and CDR2 YNNKEL (reference sequence). V lost 3 bases, J lost 0 bases, and 9 bases lay in between. The CDR3 loop spans 16 amino acids. The CDR3 loop reads CASSQQWGSGANVLTF. CDR3 in DNA: TGTGCCAGCAGCCAGCAGTGGGGCTCTGGGGCCAACGTCCTGACTTTC.

The chain combines TRBV12-3 or TRBV12-4 with TRBJ2-7; D gene uncertain. The V end lost 1 base, the J end lost 6 bases, and 10 bases lay between the germline ends. The CDR3 runs to 13 residues. The CDR3 nucleotides are TGTGCCAGCAGTTTAGGATTACATCGCGAGCAGTACGTC. As protein: CASSLGLHREQYV.

V usage is TRBV3-1 and J usage is TRBJ2-7, with D uncertain. Trimming pared 4 bases from V and 5 bases from J, leaving 9 bases between. This CDR3 has 12 amino acids. Germline V lookup: CDR1 LGHDT, CDR2 YNNKEL (reference sequence). The CDR3: CASSPSGNEQYF. The CDR3 nucleotides are TGTGCCAGCAGCCCCTCGGGTAACGAGCAGTACTTC.

The chain combines TRBV5-1 with TRBJ2-4, with TRBD2 as a possible D gene (5 bases). In germline, CDR1 is SGHRS, CDR2 YFSETQ. The CDR3 contains 11 residues. V gave up 5 bases and J gave up 5 bases, with 5 bases separating them. CDR3 residues: CASRGENIQYF. The CDR3 DNA follows: TGCGCCAGCAGGGGAGAAAACATTCAGTACTTC.

The V and J genes are TRBV7-2 and TRBJ1-2, with a possible D match to TRBD1 (5 bases). The germline gives CDR1 SGHTA, CDR2 FQGNSA. This CDR3 is 14 amino acids long. Trimming took 3 bases from V and 12 from J, leaving 20 bases between them. CDR3 in amino acids: CASSFPGPGRPNTF. The CDR3 nucleotides are TGTGCCAGCAGCTTCCCCGGACCAGGGCGTCCCAACACCTTC. Looking up the rest from reference TRBV7-2 and TRBJ1-2 gives the full variable domain: GAGVSQSPSNKVTEKGKDVELRCDPISGHTALYWYRQSLGQGLEFLIYFQGNSAPDKSGLPSDRFSAERTGGSVSTLTIQRTQQEDSAVYLCASSFPGPGRPNTFGSGTRLTVV.

This rearrangement joins TRBV29-1 to TRBJ2-1, with 10 bases that match TRBD2. The CDR3 runs 17 residues. Germline V CDR1 and CDR2: SQVTM, ANQGSEA. With 6 bases clipped from V and 7 bases from J, the junction kept 18 bases outside the gene matches. The chain's CDR3 is CSVVPTSLAGGWNEQFF. The CDR3 nucleotides are TGCAGCGTGGTCCCCACCTCGTTAGCGGGAGGTTGGAATGAGCAGTTCTTC.

This clonotype was observed a few times. The chain carries TRBV28 and TRBJ2-5; TRBD1 might be the D (5 bases). The CDR3 covers 12 residues. The germline V and J ends were trimmed by 4 bases and 5 bases, with 8 bases remaining between them. In germline, CDR1 is MDHEN, CDR2 SYDVKM. The CDR3 coding sequence is TGTGCCAGCAGTTCTTCAGGGGAGACCCAGTACTTC. Amino acids: CASSSSGETQYF. Together with reference TRBV28 and TRBJ2-5, the CDR3 gives the full variable domain: DVKVTQSSRYLVKRTGEKVFLECVQDMDHENMFWYRQDPGLGLRLIYFSYDVKMKEKGDIPEGYSVSREKKERFSLILESASTNQTSMYLCASSSSGETQYFGPGTRLLVL.

The chain joins TRBV24-1 to TRBJ2-1; TRBD2 might be the D (7 bases). V shed 3 bases and J shed 5 bases, with 16 bases lying between them. The CDR3 has 16 amino acids. CDR1 KGHDR and CDR2 SFDVKD come from the germline V gene. The CDR3 is CATSDPRGEGNNEQFF. DNA of the CDR3: TGTGCCACCAGTGATCCTAGGGGGGAGGGAAACAATGAGCAGTTCTTC.

The V gene is TRBV7-8, the J gene TRBJ1-1, with a weak D call TRBD1 (6 bases). The length of the CDR3 is 14 residues. The V gene's germline CDR1 is SGHVS and CDR2 FQNEAQ. V was shortened by 4 bases and J by 6 bases, with 15 bases between the two germline ends. This CDR3 is CASSSDGGWSEAFF. Written as DNA, the CDR3 is TGTGCCAGCAGCTCAGACGGGGGCTGGTCTGAAGCTTTCTTT.

The chain combines TRBV20-1 with TRBJ2-4, with a tentative D call TRBD1 (6 bases). This CDR3 spans 13 amino acids. Germline V gene sequence: CDR1 DFQATT, CDR2 SNEGSKA (reference sequence). Here the CDR3 reads CSTTDRAKNIQYF. In DNA, the CDR3 is TGCAGCACCACTGACAGGGCCAAAAACATTCAGTACTTC.

As concerns this clonotype: The junction and the germline gene differ at one end; a read error may be behind it. The V call is TRBV25-1, the J call TRBJ2-4; TRBD1 is a possible D gene (5 bases). CDR3 length equals 13 residues. Germline V gives CDR1 MGHDK, CDR2 SYGVNS. The DNA of the CDR3 is TGTGCTAGCAGTGAAGGGGTGTCGGACATTCAGTACTTC. It translates to CASSEGVSDIQYF.

The chain recombines TRBV30 with TRBJ1-5; D uncertain. This CDR3 region has 12 residues. Germline V gene lookup returns CDR1 GTSNPN and CDR2 SVGIG (reference sequence). Trimming shortened V by 0 bases and J by 6 bases, and 6 bases separated the two germline ends. The CDR3 here is CAWSVESQPQHF. The CDR3 DNA follows: TGTGCCTGGAGTGTAGAATCTCAGCCCCAGCATTTT.

This rearrangement joins TRBV27 to TRBJ1-1; D perhaps matches TRBD1 (5 bases). Germline CDR1 MNHEY, CDR2 SMNVEV (reference sequence). The CDR3 has 15 amino acids. V lost 5 bases, J lost 3 bases, and 16 bases lay in between. CDR3 DNA sequence: TGTGCCAGCAGTCCCCGCCAGGGATGGGACACTGAAGCTTTCTTT. It codes for CASSPRQGWDTEAFF.

The CDR3 DNA is TGTGCCAGCAGCGTAGCGCTGGGGGGGGCCAACGTCCTGACTTTC. As protein: CASSVALGGANVLTF. This chain joins TRBV9 and TRBJ2-6; D call uncertain. The CDR3 is 15 amino acids. The germline gives CDR1 SGDLS, CDR2 YYNGEE. Trimming removed 0 bases from V and 4 bases from J, with 8 bases in between.